This entry is about one TCR beta chain. Antigen: not known. Repertoires were generated with immunoSEQ multiplex PCR, while TCRdb's copy carries only in-frame clones and drops some. The sample lists about 49,000 clones; roughly 84% were seen once. This sample was included in a study of T cell responses to AZD1222 COVID-19 vaccine. Trimming left V 8 bases short and J 4 bases short, with 9 bases between. CDR3 length: 12 amino acids. CDR1 is MNHNY, CDR2 SVGAGI, per germline (reference sequence). The study, taken as a whole, reports: The reported proportion of spike-specific TCRs targeting unmutated variant regions was nearly half. With two AZD1222 doses given, Spike-specific TCR breadth and depth both rose. The CD4 TCRs associated with vaccination extended across spike and predominated at 160-218 and 743-854.

The clonotype originates from an adult in good health. This chain links TRBV6-6 with TRBJ1-5, with a possible D match to TRBD1 (5 bases). Sequencing was performed on peripheral blood, taken on day 0 of MenACWY control vaccination. The CDR3 is CASCKGNQPQHF. For the CDR3, the DNA is TGTGCCAGCTGCAAGGGGAATCAGCCCCAGCATTTT.